Below are 20 T cell receptor beta chains sequenced from a single sample in a study of cytomegalovirus exposure and HLA in healthy donors. It was with 60 Vbeta and 13 Jbeta primers that the PCR ran. TCRdb's copy holds only in-frame clones and misses some; the assay was immunoSEQ multiplex PCR. The repertoire holds some 140,000 clones, with about four fifths as singletons. Sample: PBMCs. These receptors all come from a man between 18 and 29 years old in good health and CMV-seronegative.

This chain links TRBV7-8 with TRBJ2-1; D remains ambiguous. Germline V gene lookup returns CDR1 SGHVS and CDR2 FQNEAQ. This CDR3 spans 18 amino acids. V lost 3 bases, J lost 0 bases, and 18 bases lay in between. The CDR3 protein is CASSFFRVPLSSYNEQFF. The CDR3, as DNA: TGTGCCAGCAGCTTTTTTCGTGTACCGCTGAGCTCCTACAATGAGCAGTTCTTC.

The V gene is TRBV5-5, the J gene TRBJ1-2, with 8 bases matching TRBD1. J was trimmed by 4 bases and V by 2 bases; bases with no gene match: 7. Per germline, CDR1 SGHKS and CDR2 YYEKEE (reference sequence). This CDR3 comprises 15 residues. CDR3 DNA sequence: TGTGCCAGCAGCTTTTCGGGGGGACAGGCCTATGGCTACACCTTC. Translating it yields CASSFSGGQAYGYTF.

The chain combines TRBV28 with TRBJ2-7, with TRBD2 matching 16 bases. Germline CDR1 reads MDHEN; CDR2 reads SYDVKM. After removal of 7 bases from V and 2 bases from J, the junction contained 11 bases not matched to a gene. The CDR3 is 18 residues long. DNA for the CDR3: TGTGCCAGCACCTCGGGGGGACTAGCGGGGGGGACCGCCTACGAGCAGTACGTC. This translates into CASTSGGLAGGTAYEQYV.

This chain joins TRBV19 and TRBJ2-5; possibly TRBD1 for D (6 bases). With 8 bases removed from V and 5 bases from J, the gap between germline ends came to 21 bases. CDR1 is LNHDA, CDR2 SQIVND, per germline (reference sequence). This CDR3 is 15 amino acids long. The CDR3 DNA reads as TGTGCCAGTTCTCAGGGGCAGGGAGAATTCGAGACCCAGTACTTC. Translation gives CASSQGQGEFETQYF.

The chain recombines TRBV29-1 with TRBJ1-1; D gene ambiguous. The CDR3 length is 13 residues. CDR1 is SQVTM, CDR2 ANQGSEA, per germline. V was trimmed by 0 bases and J by 3 bases, leaving 8 bases between them. CDR3 nucleotides: TGCAGCGTTGAAGATTCCGGGGACACTGAAGCTTTCTTT. Residues: CSVEDSGDTEAFF.

About this clone itself: The germline gene is not matched at one end of the junction; a read error may be the cause. This rearrangement joins TRBV7-9 to TRBJ1-1; 11 bases align to TRBD1. The CDR3 runs to 15 residues. Germline loops: CDR1 SEHNR, CDR2 FQNEAQ (reference sequence). The CDR3 protein is CSSSPRTGGHTEAFF. The DNA of the CDR3 is TGTTCCAGCAGCCCGCGGACAGGGGGCCATACTGAAGCTTTCTTT.

The chain recombines TRBV7-6 with TRBJ2-5, with TRBD2 matching 13 bases. Germline CDR1 is SGHVS and CDR2 is FNYEAQ. This CDR3 spans 16 amino acids. V shed 5 bases and J 4 bases; nucleotides not matched to a gene: 7. CDR3 bases: TGTGCCAGCAGCCCGCGACTAGCGGGGGGCGGAGAGACCCAGTACTTC. Its translation is CASSPRLAGGGETQYF.

The CDR3 is CASSSGTAAFTDTQYF. Written as DNA, the CDR3 is TGTGCCAGCAGCTCCGGGACTGCGGCCTTCACAGATACGCAGTATTTT. This rearrangement joins TRBV27 to TRBJ2-3, with D possibly matching TRBD2 (6 bases). The CDR3 covers 16 residues. V was clipped by 6 bases and J by 2 bases, with 18 bases between them. Germline CDR1 and CDR2: MNHEY and SMNVEV (reference sequence).

The chain combines TRBV18 with TRBJ2-5, with 14 bases lining up with TRBD2. V was pared by 5 bases and J by 2 bases, with 7 bases of the junction left unmatched. Germline CDR1 KGHSH, CDR2 LQKENI. CDR3 size: 17 residues. CDR3 protein: CASSSLGLAGGQETQYF. Here the CDR3 DNA reads TGTGCCAGCTCATCTCTTGGACTAGCGGGGGGACAAGAGACCCAGTACTTC.

The chain is built from TRBV4-3 and TRBJ1-5; D is unresolved. Germline V CDR1 and CDR2: LGHNA, YSLEER. CDR3 length: 14 residues. The V end was cut by 3 bases, the J end by 2 bases, with 8 bases between. The CDR3 DNA is TGCGCCAGCAGCCAGGAGGCAGGCAATCAGCCCCAGCATTTT. This translates into CASSQEAGNQPQHF.

The CDR3 DNA reads as TGTGCCAGTAGTATTAGCGGGCAGTTCACCGGGGAGCTGTTTTTT. It translates to CASSISGQFTGELFF. V and J are TRBV19 and TRBJ2-2; 7 bases are a match to TRBD2. Germline V gene data show CDR1 as LNHDA and CDR2 as SQIVND (reference sequence). The CDR3 is 15 residues long. Trimming removed 3 bases from V and 4 bases from J; junction bases left unmatched: 5.

The genes are TRBV11-2 and TRBJ2-7; a weak D match, TRBD1 (6 bases). The CDR3 has 14 residues. CDR1 and CDR2 from the germline V gene are SGHAT and FQNNGV. Trimming stripped 5 bases from V and 0 bases from J, with 11 bases between. This chain's CDR3 is CASSHGQFSYEQYV. CDR3 nucleotides: TGTGCCAGCAGCCACGGACAGTTCTCCTACGAGCAGTACGTC.

This chain joins TRBV19 and TRBJ1-5; D unclear. The CDR3 runs to 15 residues. Germline CDR1 LNHDA, CDR2 SQIVND (reference sequence). Trimming removed 9 bases at V and 7 bases at J, with 22 bases between. CDR3 amino acids: CASTRSKVLRQPQHF. The CDR3 DNA reads TGTGCCAGCACCCGGAGCAAGGTCTTACGGCAGCCCCAGCATTTT.

The CDR3 coding sequence is TGTGCCATCAGCTCGACAGGGAACCACGAGCAGTACGTC. Translation: CAISSTGNHEQYV. The chain combines TRBV10-3 with TRBJ2-7, with 7 bases aligning to TRBD1. The germline CDR1 and CDR2 sequences are ENHRY and SYGVKD. Losses at the gene ends were 6 bases for V and 5 bases for J; bases not matched to a gene: 7. The CDR3 sequence is 13 residues long.

This clone showed up just a few times. The CDR3 protein is CASSSGQGEGYGYTF. In nucleotides, the CDR3 is TGCGCCAGCAGCTCGGGACAAGGGGAGGGCTATGGCTACACCTTC. V and J are TRBV5-1 and TRBJ1-2, with a weak D call TRBD1 (6 bases). The CDR3 is 15 residues long. The germline V and J ends were trimmed by 3 bases and 4 bases, with 16 bases remaining between them. The germline CDR1 and CDR2 sequences are SGHRS and YFSETQ.

On this clone: The junction departs from germline at one end; a sequencing error may be responsible. The genes are TRBV6-5 and TRBJ2-4, with TRBD2 matching over 12 bases. The CDR3 sequence is 16 residues long. From germline, CDR1 is MNHEY and CDR2 SVGAGI. The CDR3 bases are TGTGCCAGCAGTTCTCCTAGCGGGGGGGGGAAAAACAGTCAGTACTTC. Amino acid sequence: CASSSPSGGGKNSQYF.

This chain connects TRBV9 to TRBJ1-1; TRBD1 aligns across 7 bases. J lost 2 bases, V lost 4 bases, and 11 bases had no gene match. Germline-derived CDR1 and CDR2 are SGDLS and YYNGEE. The CDR3 spans 16 residues. The CDR3 loop reads CASSRTGDGENTEAFF. The DNA for the CDR3 is TGTGCCAGCAGCCGTACAGGGGACGGTGAAAACACTGAAGCTTTCTTT.

The chain couples TRBV18 to TRBJ1-1, with 9 bases aligning to TRBD1. J gave up 3 bases and V 6 bases, and 5 bases lay outside the gene matches. The CDR3 loop spans 14 amino acids. Per the germline V gene, CDR1 is KGHSH and CDR2 is LQKENI. CDR3 residues: CASSPDRGDTEAFF. In nucleotides, the CDR3 is TGTGCCAGCTCTCCCGACAGGGGGGACACTGAAGCTTTCTTT. Complete variable domain (other parts from reference TRBV18 and TRBJ1-1): NAGVMQNPRHLVRRRGQEARLRCSPMKGHSHVYWYRQLPEEGLKFMVYLQKENIIDESGMPKERFSAEFPKEGPSILRIQQVVRGDSAAYFCASSPDRGDTEAFFGQGTRLTVV.

The V gene is TRBV19, the J gene TRBJ1-5; the match to TRBD1 covers 7 bases. J lost 0 bases, V lost 3 bases, and 5 bases had no gene match. CDR1 and CDR2 (germline): LNHDA, SQIVND (reference sequence). This CDR3 is built from 16 residues. This chain's CDR3 is CASSIRDSYSNQPQHF. In nucleotides, the CDR3 is TGTGCCAGTAGTATCCGGGACAGTTATAGCAATCAGCCCCAGCATTTT. The variable domain in full, with the rest retrieved from reference TRBV19 and TRBJ1-5, is DGGITQSPKYLFRKEGQNVTLSCEQNLNHDAMYWYRQDPGQGLRLIYYSQIVNDFQKGDIAEGYSVSREKKESFPLTVTSAQKNPTAFYLCASSIRDSYSNQPQHFGDGTRLSIL.

The V and J genes are TRBV19 and TRBJ2-6; 9 bases fit TRBD1. The CDR3 totals 17 residues. Germline-derived CDR1 and CDR2 are LNHDA and SQIVND (reference sequence). J gave up 2 bases and V 9 bases, and 11 bases lay outside the gene matches. CDR3: CASSVGQGIPGANVLTF. The CDR3 DNA reads as TGTGCCAGCAGCGTGGGACAGGGAATTCCTGGGGCCAACGTCCTGACTTTC. Full variable domain (outside the CDR3, taken from reference TRBV19 and TRBJ2-6): DGGITQSPKYLFRKEGQNVTLSCEQNLNHDAMYWYRQDPGQGLRLIYYSQIVNDFQKGDIAEGYSVSREKKESFPLTVTSAQKNPTAFYLCASSVGQGIPGANVLTFGAGSRLTVL.